This T cell receptor beta chain was found in a study of T cells in Graves' hyperthyroidism and ophthalmopathy. Study conclusions and caveats: Researchers found most expanded thyroid clonotypes above 0.001 in blood as well.

Uncontrolled infection, other autoimmune disease, pregnancy or lactation disqualified patients from enrolment. Only a few counts were recorded for this clonotype. Its antigen is undetermined. Amplification of TCR beta CDR3 regions used RNA as the template. HTBI primers were the set used in a first-round RT-PCR of the TCR CDR3. Via MiXCR, TCRdb re-called the multiplex PCR reads, giving one row per CDR3 protein. This sample has under 350,000 distinct CDR3 sequences, with around 20% found just once. Trimming removed 4 bases from V and 8 bases from J, with 11 bases in between. Germline lookup yields CDR1 GTSNPN and CDR2 SVGIG (reference sequence). The CDR3 totals 11 residues.

The sample comprised blood. J is TRBJ1-2 and V is TRBV30; no clear D gene. The TCR sequence derives from a woman in her fifties or sixties with Graves' hyperthyroidism. CDR3 nucleotide sequence: TGTGCCTGGAAAGGGTCCCCCGGCTACACCTTC. Encoded protein: CAWKGSPGYTF. Variable domain in full (rest from reference TRBV30 and TRBJ1-2): SQTIHQWPATLVQPVGSPLSLECTVEGTSNPNLYWYRQAAGRGLQLLFYSVGIGQISSEVPQNLSASRPQDRQFILSSKKLLLSDSGFYLCAWKGSPGYTFGSGTRLTVV.